The entry below gives a single T cell receptor (beta chain) sequence along with its context. The data were obtained in a study of blood T cell repertoires in COVID-19. The CDR3 length is 16 residues. Looked up from germline, CDR1 is SGHNT and CDR2 is YENEEA. Trimming removed 5 bases at V and 0 bases at J, with 13 bases between. Per the study methods: Amplifying reference gene primers gave estimates of nucleated cell counts. The method was immunoSEQ multiplex PCR; TCRdb's version includes in-frame clones alone and lacks a portion of them. The V and J calls and the clone size are those of that table, but D and trimming were determined from the DNA. The top ten hold under 50% of the sample, which has about 89,000 clones, about 80% seen once.

The source of this sequence is a human donor in a cohort sampled during active COVID-19. Sequencing was carried out using peripheral blood. This chain connects TRBV11-3 to TRBJ1-4, with unresolved D. The CDR3 DNA reads TGTGCCAGCAGCCCAAGTCAGAACACAACTAATGAAAAACTGTTTTTT. This codes for CASSPSQNTTNEKLFF.